One and the same sample provided the 2 T cell receptor beta chains below, sequenced in a study of identical twins. TCRdb ran MiXCR on the 5' RACE reads and lists one entry per CDR3 protein. The sample shows fewer than 800,000 distinct CDR3 sequences, less than 9% of them seen only once. The same specimen was also included in a second study, on yellow fever vaccine responses in identical twins.

The specimen sequenced was PBMCs. These receptors were collected from a woman between 18 and 29 years old in good health.

This clonotype has a handful of counts. This chain joins TRBV29-1 and TRBJ1-5; D is unclear. Looked up from germline, CDR1 is SQVTM and CDR2 is ANQGSEA. V was shortened by 7 bases and J by 2 bases, with 12 bases between the two germline ends. The CDR3 is 13 residues long. In DNA form, the CDR3 reads TGCAGCGCGGGCTCCGGGGGCAATCAGCCCCAGCATTTT. Translated, it gives CSAGSGGNQPQHF.

The chain uses TRBV29-1 and TRBJ2-2; the match to TRBD2 covers 13 bases. J lost 3 bases, V lost 1 base, and 11 bases had no gene match. This CDR3 has 19 residues. Germline V gives CDR1 SQVTM, CDR2 ANQGSEA. The CDR3 is CSVEGAPLAGGPHTGELFF. The CDR3 region has the DNA TGCAGCGTTGAAGGCGCTCCACTAGCGGGGGGGCCCCACACCGGGGAGCTGTTTTTT.